This is a list of T cell receptor beta chains from one sample in a study of blood T cell repertoires in COVID-19. Libraries were prepared by immunoSEQ multiplex PCR; TCRdb keeps only in-frame clonotypes and omits some of them. Counted here are around 100,000 clones, roughly 87% occurring once; the ten biggest clones make up 7.4%. The sequenced sample consisted of peripheral blood. Receptors originate from a man aged 30 to 39 in a cohort sampled during active COVID-19. Each CDR3 is given with its conserved first and last residue. D genes are given only for firm matches. Not every row has a clone size; where given, it reads once, few, many or a size class.

V	size	J	D	length	CDR3	DNA
TRBV2	.	TRBJ1-6	.	14	CASSERQANSPLHF	TGTGCCAGCAGTGAGAGACAGGCGAATTCACCCCTCCACTTT
TRBV6-5	.	TRBJ2-7	TRBD1	16	CASSYAGPRGLNEQYF	TGTGCCAGCAGTTACGCAGGCCCCAGGGGGCTCAACGAGCAGTACTTC
TRBV18	.	TRBJ1-2	TRBD1	15	CASSPRDRGPGGYTF	TGTGCCAGCTCACCACGGGACAGGGGGCCAGGTGGCTACACCTTC
TRBV10-3	.	TRBJ1-2	.	13	CAISDGQGGGYTF	TGTGCCATCAGTGACGGGCAGGGCGGTGGCTACACCTTC
TRBV12-3/TRBV12-4	.	TRBJ1-1	.	12	CASSPTAGEAFF	TGTGCCAGCAGCCCCACGGCAGGTGAAGCTTTCTTT
TRBV5-8	.	TRBJ2-7	.	16	CASSPRTASNLYEQYF	TGTGCCAGCAGCCCGAGGACAGCCTCAAACCTCTACGAGCAGTACTTC
TRBV19	.	TRBJ2-1	TRBD1	16	CASRTGTGGSYNEQFF	TGTGCCAGTAGGACCGGGACAGGGGGATCCTACAATGAGCAGTTCTTC
TRBV19	.	TRBJ2-2	.	12	CASSIEAGELFF	TGTGCCAGTAGTATTGAGGCCGGGGAGCTGTTTTTT
TRBV11-2	.	TRBJ2-7	.	13	CASSRGEPYEQYF	TGTGCCAGCAGCCGCGGGGAACCCTACGAGCAGTACTTC
TRBV30	.	TRBJ2-5	.	12	CAWGLNQETQYF	TGTGCCTGGGGCTTAAACCAAGAGACCCAGTACTTC
TRBV29-1	.	TRBJ1-1	TRBD1	13	CSARTGKNTEAFF	TGCAGCGCAAGGACAGGGAAGAACACTGAAGCTTTCTTT
TRBV19	.	TRBJ1-2	TRBD1	13	CASISDRGGGYTF	TGTGCCAGTATTTCGGACAGGGGAGGTGGCTACACCTTC
TRBV15	once	TRBJ2-5	TRBD2	19	CATSRGGGTSGGRQETQYF	TGTGCCACCAGCAGAGGTGGTGGGACTAGCGGGGGACGTCAAGAGACCCAGTACTTC
TRBV3-1/TRBV3-2	.	TRBJ2-1	TRBD2	17	CASSQSLAGGGPNEQFF	TGTGCCAGCAGCCAGAGCCTAGCGGGGGGGGGCCCCAATGAGCAGTTCTTC
TRBV9	.	TRBJ2-3	TRBD1	15	CASSEGGQGTDTQYF	TGTGCCAGCAGCGAGGGGGGACAGGGCACCGATACGCAGTATTTT
TRBV25-1	.	TRBJ2-2	TRBD1	15	CASRRDRGETGELFF	TGTGCCAGCAGGCGCGACAGGGGCGAAACCGGGGAGCTGTTTTTT
TRBV28	.	TRBJ2-7	.	14	CASSLRVGGHEQYF	TGTGCCAGCAGTTTACGTGTCGGGGGTCACGAGCAGTACTTC
TRBV6-6	few	TRBJ2-3	TRBD1	16	CASTDTGTGGADTQYF	TGTGCCAGCACCGATACCGGGACAGGGGGCGCAGATACGCAGTATTTT
TRBV18	.	TRBJ2-3	TRBD2	13	CASSPLAGDTQYF	TGTGCCAGCTCACCACTAGCGGGGGATACGCAGTATTTT
TRBV2	.	TRBJ2-5	.	15	CASSGRGGRVETQYF	TGTGCCAGCAGTGGCCGAGGGGGACGGGTCGAGACCCAGTACTTC
TRBV5-3	.	TRBJ1-2	.	14	CARSLGENWRGYTF	TGTGCCAGAAGCTTGGGAGAAAATTGGAGAGGCTACACCTTC
TRBV7-2	.	TRBJ2-3	TRBD2	17	CASSEGIGGGGTDTQYF	TGTGCCAGCAGCGAAGGAATCGGCGGGGGGGGCACAGATACGCAGTATTTT
TRBV3-1/TRBV3-2	.	TRBJ2-3	.	17	CASSHPPQRLSTDTQYF	TGTGCCAGCAGCCACCCACCCCAGCGGCTTTCCACAGATACGCAGTATTTT
TRBV7-2	.	TRBJ1-1	.	14	CATKEGTLNTEAFF	TGTGCCACCAAGGAGGGGACCTTGAACACTGAAGCTTTCTTT
TRBV29-1	few	TRBJ2-1	.	15	CSVEFRQGMGNEQFF	TGCAGCGTTGAATTTCGTCAGGGTATGGGCAATGAGCAGTTCTTC
TRBV30	.	TRBJ1-1	.	13	CAWSTGMNTEAFF	TGTGCCTGGAGTACCGGGATGAACACTGAAGCTTTCTTT